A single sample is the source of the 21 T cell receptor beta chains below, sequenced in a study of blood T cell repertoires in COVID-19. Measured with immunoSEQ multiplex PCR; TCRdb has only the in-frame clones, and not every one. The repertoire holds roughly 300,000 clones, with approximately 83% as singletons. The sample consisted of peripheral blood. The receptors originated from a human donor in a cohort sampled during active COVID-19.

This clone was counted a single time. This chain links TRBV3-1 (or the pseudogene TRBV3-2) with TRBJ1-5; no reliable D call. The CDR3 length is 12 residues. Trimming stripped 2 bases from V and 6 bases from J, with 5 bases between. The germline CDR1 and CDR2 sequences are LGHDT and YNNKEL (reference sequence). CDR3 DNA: TGTGCCAGCAGCCAACTCAGTCAGCCCCAGCATTTT. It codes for CASSQLSQPQHF.

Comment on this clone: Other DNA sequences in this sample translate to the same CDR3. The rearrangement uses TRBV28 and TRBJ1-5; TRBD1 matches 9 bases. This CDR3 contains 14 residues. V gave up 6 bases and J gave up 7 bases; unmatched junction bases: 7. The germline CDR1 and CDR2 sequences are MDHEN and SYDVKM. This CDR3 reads CASRPGQGGQPQHF. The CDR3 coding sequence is TGTGCCAGCAGACCGGGACAGGGTGGACAGCCCCAGCATTTT.

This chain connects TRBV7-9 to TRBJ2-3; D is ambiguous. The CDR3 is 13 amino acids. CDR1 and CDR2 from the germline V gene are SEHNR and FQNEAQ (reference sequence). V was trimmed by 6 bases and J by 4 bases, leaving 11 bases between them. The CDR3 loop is CASSRHTADTQYF. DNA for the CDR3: TGTGCCAGCAGTCGCCATACGGCAGATACGCAGTATTTT.

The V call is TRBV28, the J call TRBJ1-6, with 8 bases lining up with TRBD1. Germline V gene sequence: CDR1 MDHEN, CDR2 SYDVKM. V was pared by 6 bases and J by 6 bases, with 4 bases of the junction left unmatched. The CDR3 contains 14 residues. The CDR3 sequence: CASRMDRVNSPLHF. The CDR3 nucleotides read TGTGCCAGCAGAATGGACAGGGTTAATTCACCCCTCCACTTT.

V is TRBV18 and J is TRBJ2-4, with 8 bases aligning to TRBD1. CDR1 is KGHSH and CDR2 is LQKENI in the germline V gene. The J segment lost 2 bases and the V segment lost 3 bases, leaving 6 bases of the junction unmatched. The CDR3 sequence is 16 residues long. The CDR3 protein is CASSPLQGGPKNIQYF. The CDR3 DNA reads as TGTGCCAGCTCACCTCTACAGGGGGGTCCCAAAAACATTCAGTACTTC.

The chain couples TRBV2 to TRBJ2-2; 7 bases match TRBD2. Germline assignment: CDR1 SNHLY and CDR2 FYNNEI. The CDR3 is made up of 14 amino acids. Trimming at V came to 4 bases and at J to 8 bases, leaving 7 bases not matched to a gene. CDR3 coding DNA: TGTGCCAGCAGTGCCAGTCTAGCGGCTGGGGAGCTGTTTTTT. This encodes CASSASLAAGELFF. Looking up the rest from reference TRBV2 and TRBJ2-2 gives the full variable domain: EPEVTQTPSHQVTQMGQEVILRCVPISNHLYFYWYRQILGQKVEFLVSFYNNEISEKSEIFDDQFSVERPDGSNFTLKIRSTKLEDSAMYFCASSASLAAGELFFGEGSRLTVL.

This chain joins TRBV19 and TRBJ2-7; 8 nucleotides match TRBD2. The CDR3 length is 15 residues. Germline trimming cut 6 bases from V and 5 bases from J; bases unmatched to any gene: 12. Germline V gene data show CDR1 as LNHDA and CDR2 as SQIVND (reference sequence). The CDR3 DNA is TGTGCCAGTAGCTTCCCATCGGGACTAGGTAACGAGCAGTACTTC. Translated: CASSFPSGLGNEQYF.

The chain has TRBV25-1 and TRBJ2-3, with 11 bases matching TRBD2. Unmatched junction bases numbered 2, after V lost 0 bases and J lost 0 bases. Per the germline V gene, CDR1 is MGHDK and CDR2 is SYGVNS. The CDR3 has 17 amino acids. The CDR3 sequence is CASSEYGLAGSTDTQYF. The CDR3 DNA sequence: TGTGCCAGCAGTGAATATGGACTAGCGGGCAGCACAGATACGCAGTATTTT.

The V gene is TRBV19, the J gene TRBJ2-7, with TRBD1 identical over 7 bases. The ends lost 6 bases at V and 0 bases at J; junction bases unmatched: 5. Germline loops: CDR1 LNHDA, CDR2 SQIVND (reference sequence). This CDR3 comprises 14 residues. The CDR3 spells CASRSGGVSYEQYF. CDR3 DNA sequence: TGTGCCAGTAGGTCAGGGGGAGTCTCCTACGAGCAGTACTTC.

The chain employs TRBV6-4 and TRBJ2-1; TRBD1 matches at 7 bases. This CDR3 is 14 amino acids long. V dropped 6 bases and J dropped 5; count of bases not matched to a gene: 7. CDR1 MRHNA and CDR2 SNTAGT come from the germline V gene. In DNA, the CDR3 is TGTGCCAGCAGAGGACGCCAGGGGGACAATGAGCAGTTCTTC. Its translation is CASRGRQGDNEQFF.

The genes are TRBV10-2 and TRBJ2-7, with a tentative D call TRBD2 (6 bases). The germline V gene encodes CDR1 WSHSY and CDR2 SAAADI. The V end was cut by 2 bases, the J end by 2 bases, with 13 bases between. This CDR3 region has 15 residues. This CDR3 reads CASSEVGLWAYEQYF. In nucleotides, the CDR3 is TGCGCCAGCAGTGAGGTAGGACTATGGGCCTACGAGCAGTACTTC.

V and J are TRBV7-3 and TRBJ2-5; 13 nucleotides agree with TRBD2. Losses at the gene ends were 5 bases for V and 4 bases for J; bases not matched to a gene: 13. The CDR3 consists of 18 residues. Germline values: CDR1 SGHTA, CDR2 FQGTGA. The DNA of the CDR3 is TGTGCCAGCAGCAAGGGACTAGCGGGGCGGGGTGCAGCAGAGACCCAGTACTTC. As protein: CASSKGLAGRGAAETQYF.

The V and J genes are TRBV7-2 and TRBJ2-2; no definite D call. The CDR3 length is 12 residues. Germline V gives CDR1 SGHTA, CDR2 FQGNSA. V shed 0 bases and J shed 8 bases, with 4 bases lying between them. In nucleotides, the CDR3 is TGTGCCAGCAGCTTAGCGCGGGGGGAGCTGTTTTTT. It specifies CASSLARGELFF. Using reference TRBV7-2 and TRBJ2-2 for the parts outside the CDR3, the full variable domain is GAGVSQSPSNKVTEKGKDVELRCDPISGHTALYWYRQSLGQGLEFLIYFQGNSAPDKSGLPSDRFSAERTGGSVSTLTIQRTQQEDSAVYLCASSLARGELFFGEGSRLTVL.

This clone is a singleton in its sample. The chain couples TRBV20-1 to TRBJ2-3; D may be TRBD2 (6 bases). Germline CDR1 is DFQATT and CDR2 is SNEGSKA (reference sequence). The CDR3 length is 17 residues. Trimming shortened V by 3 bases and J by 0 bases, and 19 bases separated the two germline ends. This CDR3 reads CSASNSPGDPSTDTQYF. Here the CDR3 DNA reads TGCAGTGCTAGTAATTCGCCGGGGGACCCTAGCACAGATACGCAGTATTTT.

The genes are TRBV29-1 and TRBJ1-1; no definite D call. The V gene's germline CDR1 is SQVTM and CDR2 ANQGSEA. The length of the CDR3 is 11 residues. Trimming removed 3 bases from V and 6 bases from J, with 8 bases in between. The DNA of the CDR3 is TGCAGCGTTGACGGTTTGTCTGAAGCTTTCTTT. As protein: CSVDGLSEAFF.

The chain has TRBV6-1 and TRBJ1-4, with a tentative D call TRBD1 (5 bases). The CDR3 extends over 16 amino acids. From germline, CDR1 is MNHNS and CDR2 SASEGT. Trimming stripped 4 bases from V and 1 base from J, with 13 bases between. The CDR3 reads CASSGSGRRTNEKLFF. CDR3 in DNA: TGTGCCAGCAGTGGCTCAGGGAGGAGAACTAATGAAAAACTGTTTTTT.

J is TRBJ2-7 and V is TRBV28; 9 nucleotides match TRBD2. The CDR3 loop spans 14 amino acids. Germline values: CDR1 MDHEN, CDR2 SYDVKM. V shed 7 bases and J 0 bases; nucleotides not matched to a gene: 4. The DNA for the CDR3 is TGTGCCAGCACCCGCGGGGGGGTCTCCTACGAGCAGTACTTC. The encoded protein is CASTRGGVSYEQYF.

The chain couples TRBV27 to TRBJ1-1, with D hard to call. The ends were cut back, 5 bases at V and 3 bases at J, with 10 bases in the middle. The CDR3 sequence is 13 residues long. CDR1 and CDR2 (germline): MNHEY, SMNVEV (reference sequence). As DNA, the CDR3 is TGTGCCAGCAGTACGACTGGCTACACTGAAGCTTTCTTT. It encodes CASSTTGYTEAFF.

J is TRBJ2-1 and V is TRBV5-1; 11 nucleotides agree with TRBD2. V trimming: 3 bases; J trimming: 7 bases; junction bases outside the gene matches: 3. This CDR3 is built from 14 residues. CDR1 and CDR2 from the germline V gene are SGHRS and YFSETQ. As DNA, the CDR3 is TGCGCCAGCAGCTCCGGGACTAGCGGAAATGAGCAGTTCTTC. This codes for CASSSGTSGNEQFF.

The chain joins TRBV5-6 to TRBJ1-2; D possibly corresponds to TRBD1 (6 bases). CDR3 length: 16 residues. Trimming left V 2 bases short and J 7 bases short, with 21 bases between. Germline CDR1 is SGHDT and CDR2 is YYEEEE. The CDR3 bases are TGTGCCAGCAGCTTCTCTCCCAATTCCAGGGGTTCTGGCTACACCTTC. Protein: CASSFSPNSRGSGYTF.

The CDR3 protein is CASSSGTGPSGGANVLTF. CDR3 DNA sequence: TGTGCCAGCAGCTCCGGGACAGGGCCTTCGGGGGGGGCCAACGTCCTGACTTTC. The chain joins TRBV5-4 to TRBJ2-6; 9 bases fit TRBD1. CDR3 length: 18 residues. V was pared by 3 bases and J by 4 bases, with 11 bases of the junction left unmatched. Germline V CDR1 and CDR2: SGHNT, YYREEE (reference sequence).